This entry is about one T cell receptor (beta chain). What it recognizes is unknown. The data originate from a study of cytomegalovirus exposure and HLA in healthy donors. Whole-study findings and limits: Owing to their indistinguishability, certain V segments, notably TRBV6-2 and TRBV6-3, were excluded. Later analysis identified a missense DCLRE1C variant that was linked to TCR beta V- and J-gene trimming. In a later analysis, specific HLA alleles were associated with some 16,000 TCR beta sequences at a 0.05 false discovery rate.

The PCR contained 60 Vbeta and 13 Jbeta primers. As handled by the study authors: Among the unique TCR beta chains that a later analysis counted, around 72 million in all, about 11 million were shared. Data came from immunoSEQ multiplex PCR; TCRdb stores just in-frame clones and leaves some out. That table is the source of V, J and clone size, and D and trimming were worked out from the DNA. The table counts some 84,000 clones; about 0.5% lies in the top ten. Trimming at V came to 3 bases and at J to 0 bases, leaving 7 bases not matched to a gene. Germline V gives CDR1 GTSNPN, CDR2 SVGIG (reference sequence). The CDR3 is 15 residues long.

The J gene is TRBJ2-7, the V gene TRBV30; 8 nucleotides line up with TRBD1. Sequences were obtained from PBMCs. This receptor was obtained from a man in his forties or fifties in good health and CMV-seronegative. The CDR3 spells CAWRAGGRSSYEQYF. CDR3 DNA sequence: TGTGCCTGGAGGGCAGGGGGCAGGAGCTCCTACGAGCAGTACTTC.